The 8 T cell receptor beta chains below all came from one sample that was sequenced in a study of shared clonotypes between healthy human individuals. TCRdb's table, derived via immunoSEQ multiplex PCR, lists solely in-frame clones and lacks some. The data contain about 600,000 clones, roughly four fifths of them seen just once; the ten biggest clones take up around 12%. Sequencing was carried out using PBMCs. These receptors originate from a woman in her thirties or forties in good health. Some clones in this sample may be carry-over from other donors' samples.

As to this clone: Since a much larger clone is just one base distant, this may be a read error. In the same sample, other DNA sequences code for this CDR3. The chain has TRBV19 and TRBJ1-2; 8 bases align to TRBD1. CDR3 length: 13 amino acids. V shed 5 bases and J 4 bases; nucleotides not matched to a gene: 3. From germline, CDR1 is LNHDA and CDR2 SQIVND (reference sequence). CDR3 coding DNA: TGTGCCAGTAGTCGACAGGGGACCTATGGCTACACCTTC. It yields the protein CASSRQGTYGYTF.

The V call is TRBV13, the J call TRBJ2-1, with TRBD1 matching over 7 bases. Germline V gives CDR1 PRHDT, CDR2 FYEKMQ (reference sequence). The CDR3 is 14 residues long. V trimming: 0 bases; J trimming: 10 bases; junction bases outside the gene matches: 6. The CDR3, as DNA: TGTGCCAGCAGCTTAGGCCTATCCAGGGGGGAGCAGTTCTTC. Protein product: CASSLGLSRGEQFF.

This clone has a handful of counts. This CDR3 reads CASSVTQGQGVEQYF. In DNA form, the CDR3 reads TGTGCCAGCAGCGTGACTCAGGGACAGGGGGTCGAGCAGTACTTC. This sequence joins TRBV9 and TRBJ2-7; 11 positions agree with TRBD1. CDR1 SGDLS and CDR2 YYNGEE come from the germline V gene. Trimming removed 2 bases from V and 6 bases from J; junction bases left unmatched: 7. CDR3 size: 15 residues.

The rearrangement links TRBV2 to TRBJ2-6; D is unclear. Between the trimmed V and J ends, which lost 4 bases and 0 bases, there was a span of 10 bases. CDR3 length: 16 residues. From germline, CDR1 is SNHLY and CDR2 FYNNEI. The CDR3 reads CASSAMTSSGANVLTF. CDR3 DNA sequence: TGTGCCAGCAGTGCAATGACTTCCTCTGGGGCCAACGTCCTGACTTTC.

The chain combines TRBV18 with TRBJ1-5; D remains ambiguous. Germline V gene lookup returns CDR1 KGHSH and CDR2 LQKENI. V lost 3 bases to trimming and J lost 7 bases, with 13 bases between them. The CDR3 is 14 residues long. The CDR3 sequence: CASSPLSAGQPQHF. CDR3 DNA sequence: TGTGCCAGCTCACCCCTAAGTGCGGGGCAGCCCCAGCATTTT.

The chain joins TRBV5-1 to TRBJ2-7, with D unclear. Germline CDR1 SGHRS, CDR2 YFSETQ. This CDR3 is built from 13 residues. Trimming took 1 base from V and 8 from J, leaving 13 bases between them. The CDR3 is CASSLIPADQQYF. In DNA, the CDR3 is TGCGCCAGCAGCTTGATACCCGCTGACCAGCAGTACTTC.

The rearrangement joins TRBV7-2 to TRBJ2-7; D unresolved. This CDR3 region has 14 residues. Trimming left V 2 bases short and J 5 bases short, with 13 bases between. The germline CDR1 and CDR2 sequences are SGHTA and FQGNSA. The CDR3 DNA reads TGTGCCAGCAGCTTAATCGGCGGTGGCCACGAGCAGTACTTC. Its translation is CASSLIGGGHEQYF.

The V and J genes are TRBV7-9 and TRBJ1-1; D possibly corresponds to TRBD1 (5 bases). The ends were cut back, 5 bases at V and 1 base at J, with 11 bases in the middle. Germline CDR1 reads SEHNR; CDR2 reads FQNEAQ (reference sequence). The CDR3 totals 14 residues. Here the CDR3 reads CASSPTESNTEAFF. The CDR3 DNA reads TGTGCCAGCAGCCCGACAGAATCGAACACTGAAGCTTTCTTT.